The 27 T cell receptor beta chains presented below share a single source sample, sequenced in a study of cytomegalovirus exposure and HLA in healthy donors listed by TCRdb under 2017. The library was built by means of the immunoSEQ multiplex PCR assay. For the multiplex PCR, a mixture combining 60 forward primers for TCR Vbeta segments and 13 reverse primers for TCR Jbeta segments was used. TCRdb took over this immuneACCESS table, retaining in-frame rearrangements with V and J assigned. Such tables are incomplete; in checked studies, under half of the missing clones stem from an unresolved V gene, and the remainder is unexplained. The sample table lists 150,000 to 200,000 clones, about 86% of them with a count of one. The ten biggest clones cover roughly 2% of the sample. The sequenced sample consisted of PBMCs. The receptor set was obtained from a woman between 18 and 29 years old in good health and CMV-seropositive.

V is TRBV4-2 and J is TRBJ1-1; no definite D call. The ends were cut back, 1 base at V and 8 bases at J, with 11 bases in the middle. The CDR3 contains 13 residues. Germline V lookup: CDR1 LGHNA, CDR2 YNFKEQ. The CDR3 nucleotides read TGTGCCAGCAGCCAAGTGGAAATGCGGGAAGCTTTCTTT. Its protein is CASSQVEMREAFF.

This clone was recorded once. CDR3 coding DNA: TGTGCCAGCAGTGCGGGACAGTCCGCTCAGCCCCAGCATTTT. It translates to CASSAGQSAQPQHF. V is TRBV2 and J is TRBJ1-5, with 7 bases matching TRBD1. CDR3 length: 14 residues. The trim removed 4 bases at V and 6 bases at J, leaving 6 bases unmatched. The germline CDR1 and CDR2 sequences are SNHLY and FYNNEI.

The chain links TRBV4-3 to TRBJ1-1; no definite D call. Germline CDR1 LGHNA, CDR2 YSLEER. The CDR3 runs 14 residues. Trimming left V 0 bases short and J 6 bases short, with 11 bases between. The CDR3 DNA follows: TGCGCCAGCAGCCAAGATCCCGCGAGCTCTGAAGCTTTCTTT. This gives the protein CASSQDPASSEAFF.

This chain uses TRBV27 with TRBJ2-5; TRBD2 matches 7 bases. The CDR3 consists of 16 residues. V dropped 6 bases and J dropped 4; count of bases not matched to a gene: 14. Germline assignment: CDR1 MNHEY and CDR2 SMNVEV (reference sequence). Written as DNA, the CDR3 is TGTGCCAGCAGCCTCTCTCCCGGCGGGGGAGGAGAGACCCAGTACTTC. Encoded protein: CASSLSPGGGGETQYF.

This chain connects TRBV14 to TRBJ2-5, with a weak D call TRBD2 (5 bases). The V and J ends lost 4 bases and 2 bases respectively, with 14 bases between them. The germline V gene encodes CDR1 SGHDN and CDR2 FVKESK. The CDR3 runs to 15 residues. CDR3 region: CASSPRTGLQETQYF. The CDR3 bases are TGTGCCAGCAGCCCGCGGACTGGGTTACAAGAGACCCAGTACTTC.

The chain is built from TRBV19 and TRBJ2-1; the match to TRBD2 covers 12 bases. CDR3 size: 15 residues. V was clipped by 3 bases and J by 9 bases; unmatched bases: 6. Germline CDR1 is LNHDA and CDR2 is SQIVND (reference sequence). The CDR3 DNA sequence: TGTGCCAGTAGTATCGGGCTAGCGGGGGGGCCTGAGCAGTTCTTC. It specifies CASSIGLAGGPEQFF.

The genes are TRBV5-6 and TRBJ2-7, with 9 nucleotides matching TRBD1. This CDR3 spans 16 amino acids. V was pared by 4 bases and J by 2 bases, with 10 bases of the junction left unmatched. Looked up from germline, CDR1 is SGHDT and CDR2 is YYEEEE. The CDR3 loop reads CASSIDRDREAYEQYF. Written as DNA, the CDR3 is TGTGCCAGCAGCATAGACCGGGACAGGGAAGCCTACGAGCAGTACTTC.

This chain links TRBV28 with TRBJ1-2, with D possibly matching TRBD1 (5 bases). The germline gives CDR1 MDHEN, CDR2 SYDVKM. Trimming removed 3 bases from V and 6 bases from J, with 11 bases in between. The CDR3 consists of 13 residues. The CDR3 region is CASSFGRAHGYTF. The CDR3 bases are TGTGCCAGCAGTTTTGGCAGGGCCCATGGCTACACCTTC.

V and J are TRBV5-1 and TRBJ1-2; D may be TRBD1 (5 bases). The germline CDR1 and CDR2 sequences are SGHRS and YFSETQ. The CDR3 consists of 14 residues. The germline V and J ends were trimmed by 0 bases and 2 bases, with 8 bases remaining between them. The CDR3: CASSLDQGNYGYTF. DNA of the CDR3: TGCGCCAGCAGCTTGGACCAGGGAAACTATGGCTACACCTTC.

This clone was found a few times. The chain joins TRBV7-6 to TRBJ2-1; possibly TRBD2 for D (6 bases). Germline CDR1 and CDR2: SGHVS and FNYEAQ. This CDR3 is built from 14 residues. The V gene lost 5 bases and the J gene lost 7 bases, with 15 bases spanning the gap. In nucleotides, the CDR3 is TGTGCCAGCAGCCCCCCGGGAGTCTATAATGAGCAGTTCTTC. It specifies CASSPPGVYNEQFF. Combining the CDR3 with reference TRBV7-6 and TRBJ2-1 gives the whole variable domain GAGVSQSPRYKVTKRGQDVALRCDPISGHVSLYWYRQALGQGPEFLTYFNYEAQQDKSGLPNDRFSAERPEGSISTLTIQRTEQRDSAMYRCASSPPGVYNEQFFGPGTRLTVL.

V and J are TRBV29-1 and TRBJ2-5; TRBD2 matches 8 bases. V was pared by 7 bases and J by 2 bases, with 9 bases of the junction left unmatched. Per germline, CDR1 SQVTM and CDR2 ANQGSEA. The CDR3 covers 14 residues. The CDR3 sequence: CSADLSGVQETQYF. As DNA, the CDR3 is TGCAGCGCTGACCTTAGCGGGGTACAAGAGACCCAGTACTTC.

CDR3 in amino acids: CAWSPDQRYGYTF. CDR3 in DNA: TGTGCCTGGAGCCCGGACCAGCGGTATGGCTACACCTTC. The chain recombines TRBV30 with TRBJ1-2, with unresolved D. Germline CDR1 reads GTSNPN; CDR2 reads SVGIG (reference sequence). Between the trimmed V and J ends, which lost 3 bases and 5 bases, there was a span of 13 bases. The CDR3 runs 13 residues.

The CDR3 bases are TGTGCCAGCAGCCAACGACTAGCGGGGGGGCAAGAGCAAGAGACCCAGTACTTC. Its protein product is CASSQRLAGGQEQETQYF. The rearrangement links TRBV11-2 to TRBJ2-5; TRBD2 matches 14 bases. Germline-derived CDR1 and CDR2 are SGHAT and FQNNGV. V lost 5 bases and J lost 2; bases outside the gene matches: 10. The CDR3 totals 18 residues. The full variable domain, completed using reference TRBV11-2 and TRBJ2-5, is EAGVAQSPRYKIIEKRQSVAFWCNPISGHATLYWYQQILGQGPKLLIQFQNNGVVDDSQLPKDRFSAERLKGVDSTLKIQPAKLEDSAVYLCASSQRLAGGQEQETQYFGPGTRLLVL.

V usage is TRBV7-9 and J usage is TRBJ2-5; D possibly corresponds to TRBD1 (6 bases). The tail of the sequence fits TRBJ2-7 better, so the J call may be wrong. The CDR3 has 14 amino acids. Looked up from germline, CDR1 is SEHNR and CDR2 is FQNEAQ (reference sequence). CDR3 DNA sequence: TGTGCCAGCAGCTTAATCGACAGGACCTACGAGCAGTACTTC. Translating it yields CASSLIDRTYEQYF.

The chain joins TRBV9 to TRBJ1-1; 9 bases are a match to TRBD1. The V gene's germline CDR1 is SGDLS and CDR2 YYNGEE. This CDR3 contains 17 residues. Trimming cost V 3 bases and J 5 bases; bases outside gene matches: 14. The CDR3 nucleotides are TGTGCCAGCAGCGATGGCACAGGGGGCTTATTGGGGACTGAAGCTTTCTTT. Translated: CASSDGTGGLLGTEAFF.

The genes are TRBV6-5 and TRBJ1-6, with D possibly matching TRBD1 (6 bases). The CDR3 consists of 14 residues. Between the trimmed V and J ends, which lost 6 bases and 8 bases, there was a span of 14 bases. Germline V gene data show CDR1 as MNHEY and CDR2 as SVGAGI. The CDR3 DNA reads as TGTGCCAGCAGCAAAGGGACAACTTATTCACCCCTCCACTTT. It yields the protein CASSKGTTYSPLHF.

The chain uses TRBV6-1 and TRBJ2-4, with 10 nucleotides matching TRBD2. From germline, CDR1 is MNHNS and CDR2 SASEGT. V was clipped by 4 bases and J by 5 bases; unmatched bases: 8. This CDR3 is 16 amino acids long. The CDR3: CASSARIAGGQNIQYF. The CDR3 DNA is TGTGCCAGCAGTGCTCGAATAGCGGGGGGTCAAAACATTCAGTACTTC.

This clone showed up just once. The CDR3: CASSLLATDTQYF. The CDR3 DNA reads as TGTGCCAGCAGTTTATTGGCCACAGATACGCAGTATTTT. The V gene is TRBV27, the J gene TRBJ2-3; unclear D gene. Per the germline V gene, CDR1 is MNHEY and CDR2 is SMNVEV (reference sequence). Trimming took 1 base from V and 2 from J, leaving 4 bases between them. This CDR3 comprises 13 residues.

This clone showed up just once. The chain is built from TRBV9 and TRBJ1-1, with 8 bases identical to TRBD1. CDR3 length: 13 residues. The junction had 3 bases not matched to a gene; V was cut back by 4 bases and J by 4 bases. Germline V gene sequence: CDR1 SGDLS, CDR2 YYNGEE. The CDR3 DNA sequence: TGTGCCAGCAGCTCTGGGACAGGCACTGAAGCTTTCTTT. Translating gives CASSSGTGTEAFF.

This clone has more than one count but fewer than ten. The chain has TRBV10-2 and TRBJ2-1; 7 bases line up with TRBD2. The V and J ends lost 8 bases and 1 base, in that order; junction bases with no gene match: 2. The CDR3 is made up of 13 amino acids. Germline lookup yields CDR1 WSHSY and CDR2 SAAADI. This CDR3 reads CASREDSYNEQFF. The CDR3, as DNA: TGCGCCAGCCGGGAGGATTCCTACAATGAGCAGTTCTTC.

The rearrangement links TRBV29-1 to TRBJ1-2; TRBD1 aligns across 8 bases. In germline, CDR1 is SQVTM, CDR2 ANQGSEA. The CDR3 contains 13 residues. Trimming cost V 1 base and J 6 bases; bases outside gene matches: 4. In DNA, the CDR3 is TGCAGCGTTGAAGGCCTCAGGGGGCATGGCTACACCTTC. Its translation is CSVEGLRGHGYTF.

This chain connects TRBV27 to TRBJ2-3; 9 positions agree with TRBD2. Trimming took 3 bases from V and 2 from J; bases not matched to a gene: 6. The CDR3 is 16 residues long. Germline CDR1 reads MNHEY; CDR2 reads SMNVEV (reference sequence). This CDR3 reads CASSFGAGGNTDTQYF. In DNA, the CDR3 is TGTGCCAGCAGTTTTGGAGCGGGGGGCAACACAGATACGCAGTATTTT.

The rearrangement links TRBV7-9 to TRBJ1-2, with 7 nucleotides matching TRBD1. Germline-derived CDR1 and CDR2 are SEHNR and FQNEAQ (reference sequence). Trimming at V came to 2 bases and at J to 5 bases, leaving 5 bases not matched to a gene. This CDR3 comprises 14 residues. As DNA, the CDR3 is TGTGCCAGCAGCTTACAAACAGGGGTTTATGGCTACACCTTC. Amino acid sequence: CASSLQTGVYGYTF.

This clone turned up a few times. Distinct nucleotide sequences in the sample also encode this CDR3. The chain couples TRBV7-2 to TRBJ2-5, with 7 bases aligning to TRBD2. CDR1 and CDR2 from the germline V gene are SGHTA and FQGNSA. After removal of 3 bases from V and 5 bases from J, the junction contained 9 bases not matched to a gene. The CDR3 covers 15 residues. The CDR3 DNA reads as TGTGCCAGCAGCTTGGGAGGGGCTGGCGGGGAGACCCAGTACTTC. The encoded protein is CASSLGGAGGETQYF. Together with reference TRBV7-2 and TRBJ2-5, the CDR3 gives the full variable domain: GAGVSQSPSNKVTEKGKDVELRCDPISGHTALYWYRQSLGQGLEFLIYFQGNSAPDKSGLPSDRFSAERTGGSVSTLTIQRTQQEDSAVYLCASSLGGAGGETQYFGPGTRLLVL.

The V gene is TRBV15, the J gene TRBJ2-2; maybe TRBD1 (6 bases). The CDR3 spans 16 residues. Trimming removed 0 bases at V and 6 bases at J, with 14 bases between. Germline V gene lookup returns CDR1 LNHNV and CDR2 YYDKDF (reference sequence). The DNA for the CDR3 is TGTGCCACCAGCAGAGAACATACAGGGAGCGCCGGGGAGCTGTTTTTT. The encoded protein is CATSREHTGSAGELFF.

Concerning this clone: A far bigger clonotype differs at one base, so this is likely a read error. Since the CDR3 does not end with the conserved phenylalanine or tryptophan, this likely comes from a read error. The chain has TRBV9 and TRBJ1-1; unclear D gene. The CDR3 contains 13 residues. The V gene's germline CDR1 is SGDLS and CDR2 YYNGEE. V lost 5 bases and J 5 bases, leaving 13 bases between the germline ends. The CDR3 DNA reads as TGTGCCAGCAGTCAACCGGGAGGGACTGAAGCTTTCTTA. It is translated as CASSQPGGTEAFL.

A single count supports this clone. The gene calls are TRBV7-2 and TRBJ2-3; TRBD2 is a possible D gene (5 bases). The germline gives CDR1 SGHTA, CDR2 FQGNSA. V shed 2 bases and J shed 1 base, with 13 bases lying between them. The CDR3 covers 16 residues. The DNA for the CDR3 is TGTGCCAGCAGCTTACCGGGGAACACCGGCACAGATACGCAGTATTTT. Translating gives CASSLPGNTGTDTQYF.